The clone carrying this T cell receptor beta chain appeared many times. Its antigen is still unknown. The record originates from a study of neurological immune-mediated disorders. Trimming took 4 bases from V and 4 from J, leaving 12 bases between them. Per germline, CDR1 SGHRS and CDR2 YFSETQ. The CDR3 spans 13 residues. Study-level findings and limits: The absence of shared CDR3 amino acid sequences among expanded clones across subjects suggests private repertoires in all groups.

It was by 5'RACE with 10-nucleotide random UMIs that the cDNA was made. From 15-18 subjects, over 180 million TCR-beta sequences were obtained in each sequencing run. Via MiXCR, TCRdb re-called the 5' RACE reads, giving one row per CDR3 protein. Here the sample spans 45,000 or so distinct CDR3 sequences, under 6.5% being singletons. Sorted libraries came from roughly 1 million CD4+ or CD8+ T cells. The sequence was obtained from a woman between 35 and 50 years old in good health. The specimen was CD4+ T cells from blood. The rearrangement joins TRBV5-1 to TRBJ2-7, with D possibly being TRBD1 (6 bases). The CDR3 loop reads CASSPETGYEQYF. CDR3 bases: TGCGCCAGCAGCCCGGAAACAGGGTACGAGCAGTACTTC.